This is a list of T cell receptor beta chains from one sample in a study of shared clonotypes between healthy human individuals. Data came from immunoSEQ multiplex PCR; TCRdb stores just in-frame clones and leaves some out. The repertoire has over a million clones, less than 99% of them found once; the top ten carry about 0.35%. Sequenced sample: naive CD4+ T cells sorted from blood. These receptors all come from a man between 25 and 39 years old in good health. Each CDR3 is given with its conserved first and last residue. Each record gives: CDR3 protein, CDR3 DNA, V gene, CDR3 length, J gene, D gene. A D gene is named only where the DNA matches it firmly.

CAWSISLPLKTDTQYF	TGTGCCTGGAGTATTAGCTTACCTCTCAAGACAGATACGCAGTATTTT	TRBV30	16	TRBJ2-3	.
CASSLGLVRTGELFF	TGTGCCAGCAGCTTAGGACTAGTCAGGACCGGGGAGCTGTTTTTT	TRBV5-4	15	TRBJ2-2	TRBD2
CASSQIRENTEAFF	TGTGCCAGCAGCCAAATCAGGGAGAACACTGAAGCTTTCTTT	TRBV7-2	14	TRBJ1-1	.
CATRPGPGDQPQHF	TGTGCCACGCGCCCCGGACCTGGGGATCAGCCCCAGCATTTT	TRBV10-3	14	TRBJ1-5	.
CASRGTSGTGELFF	TGTGCCAGCAGAGGGACTAGCGGAACCGGGGAGCTGTTTTTT	TRBV7-9	14	TRBJ2-2	TRBD2
CASSLRRGLVGELFF	TGTGCCAGCAGCTTGCGCAGGGGTTTGGTCGGGGAGCTGTTTTTT	TRBV7-9	15	TRBJ2-2	.
CASSLVPGQEYEQYF	TGTGCCAGCAGCTTGGTACCAGGTCAGGAGTACGAGCAGTACTTC	TRBV5-6	15	TRBJ2-7	.
CASWGRYTGELFF	TGTGCCAGCTGGGGCAGATACACCGGGGAGCTGTTTTTT	TRBV18	13	TRBJ2-2	.
CASSRPSGSSQETQYF	TGTGCCAGCAGCCGGCCCAGCGGGAGCTCCCAAGAGACCCAGTACTTC	TRBV5-4	16	TRBJ2-5	TRBD2
CASSTGLAGGKTGLYEQYF	TGCGCCAGCAGCACCGGACTAGCGGGAGGCAAAACGGGACTCTACGAGCAGTACTTC	TRBV5-1	19	TRBJ2-7	TRBD2
CASSVGLRTQKRYNEQFF	TGTGCCAGCAGCGTAGGCCTCAGGACCCAAAAAAGGTACAATGAGCAGTTCTTC	TRBV9	18	TRBJ2-1	.
CASSARVRYNEQFF	TGTGCCAGCAGCGCCCGGGTCCGCTACAATGAGCAGTTCTTC	TRBV9	14	TRBJ2-1	.
CASSMTGGAGELFF	TGTGCCAGCAGCATGACAGGGGGGGCCGGGGAGCTGTTTTTT	TRBV2	14	TRBJ2-2	TRBD1
CASTHGTGLYEQYF	TGTGCCAGCACACACGGGACAGGGCTCTACGAGCAGTACTTC	TRBV6-6	14	TRBJ2-7	TRBD1
CSVVLATYEQYF	TGCAGCGTTGTACTGGCAACCTACGAGCAGTACTTC	TRBV29-1	12	TRBJ2-7	.
CASSPRPGAGETQYF	TGTGCCAGCAGCCCGCGCCCGGGGGCAGGAGAGACCCAGTACTTC	TRBV9	15	TRBJ2-5	.
CASSLVVSHQPQHF	TGTGCCAGCAGCTTAGTGGTAAGCCATCAGCCCCAGCATTTT	TRBV11-2	14	TRBJ1-5	.
CASSDRTTLQEKLFF	TGTGCCAGCTCGGACCGGACAACCCTCCAAGAAAAACTGTTTTTT	TRBV2	15	TRBJ1-4	.
CASSLTTGSRRTGELFF	TGTGCCAGCAGCTTAACCACAGGGTCTAGACGCACCGGGGAGCTGTTTTTT	TRBV5-4	17	TRBJ2-2	.
CASSLGSRSENQETQYF	TGTGCCAGCAGCTTAGGTTCTAGATCCGAGAACCAAGAGACCCAGTACTTC	TRBV11-2	17	TRBJ2-5	.
CAISPSVSRADTQYF	TGTGCCATCAGTCCGAGTGTTTCGAGGGCAGATACGCAGTATTTT	TRBV10-3	15	TRBJ2-3	.
CASSRAETQYF	TGTGCCAGCAGCCGTGCAGAGACCCAGTACTTC	TRBV7-2	11	TRBJ2-5	.
CASSLATQNYGYTF	TGCGCCAGCAGCTTGGCCACACAGAACTATGGCTACACCTTC	TRBV5-1	14	TRBJ1-2	.
CASSGGAYGYTF	TGTGCCAGCAGTGGTGGGGCCTATGGCTACACCTTC	TRBV28	12	TRBJ1-2	.
CASSKPGWGASEQYF	TGTGCCAGCAGTAAACCGGGGTGGGGGGCGTCCGAGCAGTACTTC	TRBV25-1	15	TRBJ2-7	.
CASSLGGGITDTQYF	TGTGCCAGCAGCTTAGGCGGGGGAATCACAGATACGCAGTATTTT	TRBV11-3	15	TRBJ2-3	TRBD2
CASSPLAGGLYEQYF	TGTGCCAGCAGTCCCCTAGCGGGAGGTCTCTACGAGCAGTACTTC	TRBV27	15	TRBJ2-7	TRBD2